The source of this T cell receptor (beta chain) is a study of T cells in Graves' hyperthyroidism and ophthalmopathy. The wider study: Peripheral blood draws took place at initial diagnosis, ahead of any treatment. Study-wide points: Most thyroid clonotypes that were expanded above 0.001 also turned up in blood.

Amplified regions were TCR beta CDR3 sequences from RNA transcripts. The TCR CDR3 was amplified in a first-round RT-PCR using the HTBI primer set. MiXCR, run by TCRdb on the multiplex PCR reads, gives a single entry per CDR3 protein. The sample holds about 290,000 distinct CDR3 sequences; approximately 13% are singletons and the top ten take 7.9%. Thyroid ultrasound and orbital computed tomography, with clinical symptoms and serum thyroxine and TRAb, informed diagnoses. PBMCs were derived from 9.5 to 10 ml fresh peripheral blood. The germline gives CDR1 MNHNS, CDR2 SASEGT. The CDR3 has 16 amino acids. With V trimmed by 7 bases and J by 0 bases, 9 bases remained unmatched. This clonotype has ten or more counts. Its matching antigen is unknown.

The sequencing sample was made of blood. The receptor was derived from a woman between 40 and 55 years old with Graves' hyperthyroidism. The chain carries TRBV6-1 and TRBJ2-3, with 8 bases lining up with TRBD2. CDR3 bases: TGTGCCAGCAAGTTGGCTAGCGGGCCTAGCACAGATACGCAGTATTTT. Its protein product is CASKLASGPSTDTQYF.